This entry concerns a single TCR beta chain. Its antigen specificity is not known. No base-level quality is on record; no much larger clone is a single base apart. The CDR3 covers 16 residues, taking in both the cysteine and the phenylalanine. Only the CDR3 DNA stays, 48 bases, in frame from base 1. Trimming removed 5 bases from V and 4 bases from J; the gene matches leave 5 bases unexplained. CDR1 and CDR2 (PRHDT, FYEKMQ) derive from the germline V gene (reference sequence). This specimen comes from a study of beta chain features in type 1 diabetes listed by TCRdb under 2018. Regarding the complete study: Mean age, gender distribution, total cell number and subset yield were not different between patients and healthy donors. A total of roughly 99 million sorted cells were examined across all samples, and the number of cells per subset was strongly correlated with RNA yield. The study compared TCRB repertoires of sorted circulating CD4+ T cell subsets between recently diagnosed type 1 diabetes patients and matched healthy donors. Naive and central memory subsets were obtained from all 30 or so donors, but regulatory and stem cell-like memory subsets were isolated from only 8 patients and roughly eight healthy donors.

The entire isolated RNA was reverse transcribed using the High Capacity cDNA Reverse Transcription Kit, and thus expressed TCRB transcripts were sequenced. Deep immunoSEQ sequencing was performed on naive, central memory and regulatory T cell samples, with an average of about 4 million total reads per sample. After sorted cells were lysed in RLT buffer, RNA was extracted with DNase-treated RNeasy Micro or Mini kits, with the choice depending on cell number. To prevent cross-contamination, every cell subset was processed on its own, while patient and healthy donor samples were processed together. The immunoSEQ multiplex PCR was used to amplify TCRB sequences from cDNA, generating 87-bp fragments that spanned the CDR3 region. The amplicons were sequenced using the Illumina HiSeq platform. Turning to the authors' computational methods: PCR bias was computationally corrected using synthetic template baselines, reads within Hamming distance 2 were collapsed, and singletons that could not be merged were discarded. Reads were aligned to IMGT to assign V, D and J genes, CDR3 length, and insertions or deletions at six rearrangement sites. Within each subset, clonotype counts were normalized to the number of sorted cells before true diversity and Gini coefficients were calculated with the tcR R package. The overlap coefficient, calculated on TCRB nucleotide sequences, was used to measure repertoire sharing. The source is immuneACCESS, and TCRdb retained only in-frame sequences with V and J called. Part of the clones is not carried over; for the studies checked, unresolved V genes explain less than half of this, and the remainder is unexplained. V, J and clone size derive from that table, while D and trimming were established from the DNA sequence. Here the sample has roughly 180,000 clones; 7.5% to 8.5% occur a single time. The ten most abundant clones make up 0.5% of the sample.

From each donor, a single peripheral blood sample of approximately 120 mL on average was drawn into heparinised tubes. Naive, central memory, regulatory and stem cell-like memory CD4+ T cells were sorted on a BD FACSAria II using a panel including CD45RO, CCR7, CD25, CD127, CD95 and CD27. Purity was above 98% for every sorted population. PBMCs were separated immediately by Lymphoprep density gradient centrifugation and were stained directly, without being cultured. Samples were stained and sorted in pairs, with one healthy donor and one patient per experiment, so that batch effects were minimized. On the study overall, not on this receptor specifically: Shorter templates might have been favored by PCR, but patient and control samples were amplified and corrected together, so both groups would have been affected equally by any skew. Only small numbers of individuals were included in the HLA sub-analyses, which left unresolved whether HLA type had any influence on TCRB rearrangement. Sequencing cDNA rather than genomic DNA could over-represent highly expressing activated cells, although activation and CD3 levels did not differ between groups. A moderate but significant shortening of TCRB CDR3 length was observed in type 1 diabetes patients in all four CD4+ subsets. Patients with type 1 diabetes made fewer insertions and deleted more nucleotides at VDJ recombination sites, implying thymic rearrangement abnormalities. Naive, central memory and regulatory TCRB repertoires appeared to be more alike among patients than among healthy donors.

Sample: central memory CD4+ T cells from blood. The rearrangement combines TRBV13 with TRBJ2-3, and 14 junction bases match TRBD2. This clonotype was obtained from a young man with type 1 diabetes. The sequenced DNA: TGTGCCAGCAGCCCTGGACTAGCGGGAGGCCCAGATACGCAGTATTTT. Translated, this gives CASSPGLAGGPDTQYF.